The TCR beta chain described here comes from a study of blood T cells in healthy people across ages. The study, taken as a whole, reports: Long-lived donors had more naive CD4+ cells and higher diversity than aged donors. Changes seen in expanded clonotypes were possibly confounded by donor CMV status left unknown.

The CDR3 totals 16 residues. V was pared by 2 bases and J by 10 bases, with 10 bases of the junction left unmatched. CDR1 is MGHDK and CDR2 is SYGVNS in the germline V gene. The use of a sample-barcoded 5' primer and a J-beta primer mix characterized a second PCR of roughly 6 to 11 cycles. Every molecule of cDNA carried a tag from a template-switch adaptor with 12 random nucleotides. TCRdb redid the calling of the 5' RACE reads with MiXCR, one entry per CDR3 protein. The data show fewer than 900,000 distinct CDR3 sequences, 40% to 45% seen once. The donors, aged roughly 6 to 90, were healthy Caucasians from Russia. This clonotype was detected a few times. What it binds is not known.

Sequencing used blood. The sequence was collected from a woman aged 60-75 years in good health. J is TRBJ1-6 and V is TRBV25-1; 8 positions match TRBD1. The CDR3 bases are TGTGCCAGCAGTGAAGTCTTCGACAGGGGAGGCTCACCCCTCCACTTT. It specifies CASSEVFDRGGSPLHF.